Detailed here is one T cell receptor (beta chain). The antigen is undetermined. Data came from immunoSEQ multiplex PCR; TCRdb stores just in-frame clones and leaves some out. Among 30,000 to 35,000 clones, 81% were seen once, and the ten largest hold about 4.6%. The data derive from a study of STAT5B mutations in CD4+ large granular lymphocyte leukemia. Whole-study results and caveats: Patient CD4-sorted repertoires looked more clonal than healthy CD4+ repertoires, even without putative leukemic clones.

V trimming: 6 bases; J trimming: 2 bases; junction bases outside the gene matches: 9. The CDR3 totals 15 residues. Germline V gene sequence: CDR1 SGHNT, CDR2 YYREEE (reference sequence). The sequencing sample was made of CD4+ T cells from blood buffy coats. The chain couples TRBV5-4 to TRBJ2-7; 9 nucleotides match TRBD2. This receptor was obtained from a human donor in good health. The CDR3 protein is CASIRALAGPYEQYF. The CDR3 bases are TGTGCCAGCATCCGGGCACTAGCGGGCCCCTACGAGCAGTACTTC.